These 15 T cell receptor beta chains originate from one sample sequenced in a study of technical replicates of blood from a handful of donors. Sequencing used immunoSEQ multiplex PCR; TCRdb keeps in-frame clones, though not all of them. The sample consists of 50,000 or so clones, approximately 90% of them appearing once. Sequenced input: PBMCs. These receptors were obtained from a human donor in good health. Some clones in this sample may be carry-over from other donors' samples.

The chain carries TRBV7-3 and TRBJ2-2; 8 bases align to TRBD1. Trimming cost V 3 bases and J 6 bases; bases outside gene matches: 9. This CDR3 is built from 16 residues. The germline V gene encodes CDR1 SGHTA and CDR2 FQGTGA. In DNA form, the CDR3 reads TGTGCCAGCAGCTTTGACCTACAGGGGGTCCCCGGGGAGCTGTTTTTT. Its translation: CASSFDLQGVPGELFF.

V usage is TRBV7-7 and J usage is TRBJ2-1; no clear D. V was shortened by 3 bases and J by 0 bases, with 12 bases between the two germline ends. Germline CDR1 is SSHAT and CDR2 is FNYEAQ (reference sequence). This CDR3 is built from 16 residues. This CDR3 reads CASSLRQASSYNEQFF. CDR3 DNA: TGTGCCAGCAGCTTGAGGCAAGCTAGCTCCTACAATGAGCAGTTCTTC. Based on the CDR3 plus reference TRBV7-7 and TRBJ2-1, the full variable domain is GAGVSQSPRYKVTKRGQDVTLRCDPISSHATLYWYQQALGQGPEFLTYFNYEAQPDKSGLPSDRFSAERPEGSISTLTIQRTEQRDSAMYRCASSLRQASSYNEQFFGPGTRLTVL.

This clone was counted once. The chain recombines TRBV11-2 with TRBJ1-5; 9 bases are shared with TRBD1. In germline, CDR1 is SGHAT, CDR2 FQNNGV. The CDR3 has 15 residues. With V trimmed by 5 bases and J by 7 bases, 9 bases remained unmatched. The CDR3 nucleotides read TGTGCCAGCAGCGGGGGGACAGGGTCTGACCAGCCCCAGCATTTT. Protein product: CASSGGTGSDQPQHF. Complete variable domain (other parts from reference TRBV11-2 and TRBJ1-5): EAGVAQSPRYKIIEKRQSVAFWCNPISGHATLYWYQQILGQGPKLLIQFQNNGVVDDSQLPKDRFSAERLKGVDSTLKIQPAKLEDSAVYLCASSGGTGSDQPQHFGDGTRLSIL.

This rearrangement joins TRBV29-1 to TRBJ2-2, with 7 bases fitting TRBD2. The CDR3 covers 12 residues. Germline lookup yields CDR1 SQVTM and CDR2 ANQGSEA. J lost 7 bases, V lost 4 bases, and 3 bases had no gene match. CDR3 nucleotide sequence: TGCAGCGTTGGGTGGGAGGGCGGGGAGCTGTTTTTT. Its protein is CSVGWEGGELFF.

This chain connects TRBV29-1 to TRBJ2-5, with D unresolved. This CDR3 is 11 amino acids long. CDR1 is SQVTM and CDR2 is ANQGSEA in the germline V gene. V dropped 4 bases and J dropped 5 bases, with 8 bases sitting between them. CDR3 bases: TGCAGCGTTGTATTTCTGGAGACCCAGTACTTC. It specifies CSVVFLETQYF.

The chain joins TRBV25-1 to TRBJ1-5; D call uncertain. The germline V gene encodes CDR1 MGHDK and CDR2 SYGVNS. Trimming took off 4 bases at V and 0 bases at J, with 7 bases between the two ends. The CDR3 runs to 14 residues. The CDR3 loop is CASSVGGSNQPQHF. CDR3 sequence (DNA): TGTGCCAGCAGTGTCGGAGGTAGCAATCAGCCCCAGCATTTT.

This clone was counted a single time. At one boundary the junction diverges from the germline segment, which might be a read error. The chain uses TRBV7-2 and TRBJ2-5; TRBD2 matches at 9 bases. In germline, CDR1 is SGHTA, CDR2 FQGNSA. CDR3 length equals 16 residues. The DNA of the CDR3 is TGTGCCAGCAGCTCGACGACTAGCGGAATCCAAGAGGCCCAGTACTTC. Translated, it gives CASSSTTSGIQEAQYF.

V and J are TRBV25-1 and TRBJ2-1; D possibly corresponds to TRBD2 (7 bases). Per germline, CDR1 MGHDK and CDR2 SYGVNS. The length of the CDR3 is 14 residues. The V end was cut by 6 bases, the J end by 7 bases, with 16 bases between. The CDR3: CASSVRGAVNEQFF. CDR3 nucleotide sequence: TGTGCCAGCAGCGTCCGGGGGGCAGTGAATGAGCAGTTCTTC.

The CDR3 sequence: CASRRRYRGANTGELFF. The CDR3 nucleotides read TGTGCCAGCAGGAGACGATACAGGGGAGCGAACACCGGGGAGCTGTTTTTT. The chain couples TRBV13 to TRBJ2-2; 7 nucleotides match TRBD1. The CDR3 has 17 residues. The J segment lost 0 bases and the V segment lost 6 bases, leaving 10 bases of the junction unmatched. The germline V gene encodes CDR1 PRHDT and CDR2 FYEKMQ (reference sequence).

The chain couples TRBV9 to TRBJ2-1; 10 nucleotides line up with TRBD2. The CDR3 consists of 16 residues. CDR1 SGDLS and CDR2 YYNGEE come from the germline V gene. V trimming: 4 bases; J trimming: 6 bases; junction bases outside the gene matches: 10. CDR3 protein: CASSPSGSGRINEQFF. For the CDR3, the DNA is TGTGCCAGCAGCCCCAGCGGTAGCGGGAGGATCAATGAGCAGTTCTTC.

The chain uses TRBV18 and TRBJ1-2; 7 nucleotides agree with TRBD1. Germline trimming cut 5 bases from V and 3 bases from J; bases unmatched to any gene: 12. This CDR3 comprises 16 residues. Germline CDR1 and CDR2: KGHSH and LQKENI. The CDR3 region is CASSGRTGPYDYGYTF. The CDR3, as DNA: TGTGCCAGCTCAGGAAGGACAGGTCCCTATGACTATGGCTACACCTTC.

This sequence joins TRBV4-3 and TRBJ2-1; 13 bases line up with TRBD2. The CDR3 covers 17 residues. Germline V gene data show CDR1 as LGHNA and CDR2 as YSLEER. The junction had 3 bases not matched to a gene; V was cut back by 1 base and J by 3 bases. CDR3 sequence (DNA): TGCGCCAGCAGCCAAGGGACTAGCGGGGGCGACTACAATGAGCAGTTCTTC. It yields the protein CASSQGTSGGDYNEQFF.

The rearrangement links TRBV5-1 to TRBJ2-7, with D possibly matching TRBD2 (5 bases). Per germline, CDR1 SGHRS and CDR2 YFSETQ. Trimming stripped 0 bases from V and 5 bases from J, with 18 bases between. CDR3 length equals 16 residues. CDR3 residues: CASSLAVSRGSDEQYF. The DNA for the CDR3 is TGCGCCAGCAGCTTGGCCGTAAGCCGGGGTTCGGACGAGCAGTACTTC. Looking up the rest from reference TRBV5-1 and TRBJ2-7 gives the full variable domain: KAGVTQTPRYLIKTRGQQVTLSCSPISGHRSVSWYQQTPGQGLQFLFEYFSETQRNKGNFPGRFSGRQFSNSRSEMNVSTLELGDSALYLCASSLAVSRGSDEQYFGPGTRLTVT.

The count of this clone is one. V is TRBV27 and J is TRBJ1-2; weak D call: TRBD1 (6 bases). Germline V lookup: CDR1 MNHEY, CDR2 SMNVEV (reference sequence). This CDR3 has 12 residues. The V gene lost 8 bases and the J gene lost 5 bases, with 12 bases spanning the gap. The CDR3 region is CASGNRVYGYTF. Written as DNA, the CDR3 is TGTGCCAGCGGAAACAGGGTTTATGGCTACACCTTC.

The chain recombines TRBV6-5 with TRBJ2-7; D perhaps matches TRBD1 (6 bases). The V gene lost 6 bases and the J gene lost 5 bases, with 8 bases spanning the gap. This CDR3 is 11 amino acids long. Per germline, CDR1 MNHEY and CDR2 SVGAGI. The chain's CDR3 is CASRNRDEQYF. The CDR3 bases are TGTGCCAGCAGAAACAGGGACGAGCAGTACTTC.